These T cell receptor beta chains were read from a single sample in a study of cytomegalovirus exposure and HLA in healthy donors. The method was immunoSEQ multiplex PCR; TCRdb's version includes in-frame clones alone and lacks a portion of them. The sample carries fewer than 200,000 clones, roughly 74% recorded once. The sample was PBMCs. The origin of the receptors is a female donor in good health and CMV-seronegative. CDR3s include the opening cysteine and the closing phenylalanine or tryptophan. Each record gives: CDR3 protein, CDR3 DNA, D gene, clone size, V gene, J gene. D genes are given only for firm matches. The size field is filled for only some rows; it gives once, few, many or a size class.

cdr3_aa: CASSGQALNTESFF; cdr3_nt: TGTGCCAGCAGTGGACAGGCTTTGAACACTGAATCTTTCTTT; d_call: NA; clone_size: few; v_call: TRBV2; j_call: TRBJ1-1
cdr3_aa: CAWSVGGPDEAFF; cdr3_nt: TGTGCCTGGAGTGTCGGGGGGCCTGATGAAGCTTTCTTT; d_call: NA; clone_size: NA; v_call: TRBV30; j_call: TRBJ1-1
cdr3_aa: CASSFQGFNTGELFF; cdr3_nt: TGTGCCAGCAGTTTCCAGGGTTTTAACACCGGGGAGCTGTTTTTT; d_call: NA; clone_size: NA; v_call: TRBV28; j_call: TRBJ2-2
cdr3_aa: CASSQELSGYSEQFF; cdr3_nt: TGCGCCAGCAGCCAAGAGCTGTCCGGTTACAGTGAGCAGTTCTTC; d_call: NA; clone_size: NA; v_call: TRBV4-1; j_call: TRBJ2-1
cdr3_aa: CASSEAYRGEETQYF; cdr3_nt: TGTGCCAGCAGTGAAGCGTATCGGGGGGAAGAGACCCAGTACTTC; d_call: TRBD2; clone_size: NA; v_call: TRBV2; j_call: TRBJ2-5
cdr3_aa: CASRGDRETDTQYF; cdr3_nt: TGTGCCTCCAGGGGGGATAGGGAAACAGATACGCAGTATTTT; d_call: NA; clone_size: NA; v_call: TRBV10-3; j_call: TRBJ2-3
cdr3_aa: CASSQPVRGVQETQYF; cdr3_nt: TGCGCCAGCAGCCAACCCGTGCGGGGGGTCCAAGAGACCCAGTACTTC; d_call: TRBD2; clone_size: NA; v_call: TRBV4-1; j_call: TRBJ2-5
cdr3_aa: CASSPSQGWTEAFF; cdr3_nt: TGCGCCAGCAGCCCCTCACAGGGATGGACTGAAGCTTTCTTT; d_call: NA; clone_size: NA; v_call: TRBV5-1; j_call: TRBJ1-1
cdr3_aa: CASSLAGTGNEKLFF; cdr3_nt: TGTGCCAGCAGCTTAGCGGGGACAGGGAATGAAAAACTGTTTTTT; d_call: TRBD1; clone_size: few; v_call: TRBV7-8; j_call: TRBJ1-4
cdr3_aa: CASRAGTGNTEAFF; cdr3_nt: TGCGCCAGCAGGGCCGGGACAGGGAACACTGAAGCTTTCTTT; d_call: TRBD1; clone_size: NA; v_call: TRBV5-1; j_call: TRBJ1-1
cdr3_aa: CASSPQQTLTMGYTF; cdr3_nt: TGTGCCAGCTCACCACAGCAGACCCTAACTATGGGCTACACCTTC; d_call: NA; clone_size: NA; v_call: TRBV18; j_call: TRBJ1-2
cdr3_aa: CASSPPPYRVGTDTQYF; cdr3_nt: TGTGCCAGCAGCCCACCTCCATACAGGGTGGGTACAGATACGCAGTATTTT; d_call: NA; clone_size: few; v_call: TRBV9; j_call: TRBJ2-3
cdr3_aa: CASSLASAGTTNEQFF; cdr3_nt: TGTGCCAGCAGCTTAGCGTCTGCCGGAACTACAAATGAGCAGTTCTTC; d_call: NA; clone_size: NA; v_call: TRBV7-2; j_call: TRBJ2-1
cdr3_aa: CASSLVWTGKGYTF; cdr3_nt: TGTGCCAGCAGCTTGGTGTGGACAGGGAAAGGCTACACCTTC; d_call: TRBD1; clone_size: NA; v_call: TRBV5-6; j_call: TRBJ1-2
cdr3_aa: CASSQRGFELEKLFF; cdr3_nt: TGCGCCAGCAGCCAAAGGGGATTTGAGTTAGAAAAACTGTTTTTT; d_call: NA; clone_size: NA; v_call: TRBV4-3; j_call: TRBJ1-4
cdr3_aa: CASRPSRADHEQYF; cdr3_nt: TGTGCCAGCCGCCCTTCCAGGGCCGACCACGAGCAGTACTTC; d_call: NA; clone_size: NA; v_call: TRBV7-8; j_call: TRBJ2-7
cdr3_aa: CASSLKGGGTEAFF; cdr3_nt: TGTGCCAGCAGCTTAAAGGGAGGGGGCACTGAAGCTTTCTTT; d_call: NA; clone_size: NA; v_call: TRBV7-6; j_call: TRBJ1-1
cdr3_aa: CASSEGLAGFYEQFF; cdr3_nt: TGTGCCAGCAGTGAGGGACTAGCGGGATTCTATGAGCAGTTCTTC; d_call: TRBD2; clone_size: NA; v_call: TRBV6-1; j_call: TRBJ2-1
cdr3_aa: CASSLGGSGGSLTDTQYF; cdr3_nt: TGTGCCAGCAGCCTAGGTGGTAGCGGGGGGTCACTCACAGATACGCAGTATTTT; d_call: TRBD2; clone_size: once; v_call: TRBV11-2; j_call: TRBJ2-3
cdr3_aa: CASSPGQGRFGDTEAFF; cdr3_nt: TGTGCCAGCTCACCCGGACAGGGTCGTTTTGGGGACACTGAAGCTTTCTTT; d_call: TRBD1; clone_size: NA; v_call: TRBV18; j_call: TRBJ1-1